This T cell receptor (beta chain) was obtained from a study of T cells in pancreatic ductal adenocarcinoma. For this clone: The antigen is undetermined.

The CDR3 covers 15 residues. Looked up from germline, CDR1 is SGHNT and CDR2 is YYREEE (reference sequence). With V trimmed by 1 base and J by 8 bases, 7 bases remained unmatched. Selected pancreatic ductal adenocarcinoma patients had undergone surgery without neoadjuvant therapy. Clones were read by immunoSEQ multiplex PCR, and TCRdb kept only the in-frame ones, dropping some. This table has about 9,000 clones, about 90% appearing once. General study findings and limits: Blood clonality (around 0.066) did not differ significantly from tumor (roughly 0.1). Unique clonotypes were roughly 8-fold more numerous in blood than in tumor.

Source material: PBMCs. The chain combines TRBV5-4 with TRBJ2-1; 9 bases are a match to TRBD2. This clonotype originated in a human donor with pancreatic ductal adenocarcinoma. The CDR3 loop is CASSLIGGRAYEQFF. The CDR3 DNA reads TGTGCCAGCAGCTTGATCGGCGGGAGGGCCTATGAGCAGTTCTTC.